Listed here is a single TCR beta chain. Germline CDR1 reads SGDLS; CDR2 reads YYNGEE. V was clipped by 4 bases and J by 0 bases; unmatched bases: 10. The CDR3 has 17 residues. This table comes from immunoSEQ multiplex PCR, and its TCRdb copy is limited to in-frame clones, with some not included. Among around 250,000 clones listed, around 93% were seen once. The study drew participants aged roughly 18 to 95 years from roughly 25 US areas. This sample is part of a study of blood T cell repertoires in COVID-19. At the level of the study: Donors in the United States, Italy and Spain gave samples during acute or convalescent COVID-19.

V and J are TRBV9 and TRBJ2-1, with 7 bases lining up with TRBD1. Material for sequencing was PBMCs or T cells enriched from blood (not recorded which). The receptor was derived from a middle-aged man who had been exposed to COVID-19. CDR3 region: CASSLRRDRSSYNEQFF. The DNA for the CDR3 is TGTGCCAGCAGCCTACGCCGGGACAGAAGCTCCTACAATGAGCAGTTCTTC.